This T cell receptor beta chain was recorded in a study of blood T cells in healthy people across ages. Study details: Every two T cells gave about one barcoded beta molecule via template switching. Study observations and caveats: Both naive CD4+ cell counts and diversity were greater in long-lived donors than in aged donors.

The sample holds a few counts of this clonotype. As yet, its antigen is unknown. The V gene's germline CDR1 is ENHRY and CDR2 SYGVKD. J was trimmed by 4 bases and V by 11 bases; bases with no gene match: 12. The CDR3 is 14 residues long. Each sample gave at least 6.5 million isolated PBMCs. Then a second PCR, running about 7 to 11 cycles, was carried out with a sample-barcoded 5' primer and a J-beta primer mix. MiXCR, run by TCRdb on the 5' RACE reads, gives a single entry per CDR3 protein. The table shows about 1.6 million distinct CDR3 sequences, with roughly 32% occurring only once. The TCR originated in a young woman in good health. The chain has TRBV10-3 and TRBJ1-2; TRBD1 matches at 8 bases. The specimen sequenced was blood. The CDR3 loop is CAFGDRSFPYGYTF. The DNA of the CDR3 is TGTGCCTTCGGGGACAGGTCATTCCCCTATGGCTACACCTTC.